Each of the 9 T cell receptor beta chains below was sequenced from the same sample in a study of T cell repertoires in cytomegalovirus infection (dated by TCRdb to the late 2010s). No antigens are known for them. The sample's treatment or condition label, decoded: in vitro stimulation with specific CMV peptide epitopes to enrich CMV-specific T cells. The reads were generated on an Illumina HiSeq 1500. TCRdb reprocessing: public reads trimmed at Q25 with fastp, clones called with MiXCR, in-frame beta chains kept. Rows matching on CDR3 protein sequence are summarized as one entry with the most common DNA and genes. The sample table holds roughly 27,000 distinct CDR3 sequences, of which around 20% were seen once. The ten biggest clones cover more than 80% of the sample. This specimen was CD8+ T cells from cultured PBMCs, taken from culture after CMV antigen stimulation. Receptor source: a human donor in good health (CMV status not recorded). Some clones in this sample may be carry-over from other donors' samples.

The V call is TRBV27, the J call TRBJ2-1, with 10 positions matching TRBD1. Germline CDR1 MNHEY, CDR2 SMNVEV (reference sequence). The J segment lost 7 bases and the V segment lost 2 bases, leaving 8 bases of the junction unmatched. The CDR3 covers 16 residues. The CDR3 reads CASSLRDRGLGNEQFF. The DNA of the CDR3 is TGTGCCAGCAGTTTACGGGACAGGGGCTTGGGTAATGAGCAGTTCTTC.

The chain joins TRBV7-3 to TRBJ1-2; D unresolved. The V end was cut by 4 bases, the J end by 10 bases, with 19 bases between. Germline CDR1 reads SGHTA; CDR2 reads FQGTGA. The CDR3 is 14 residues long. CDR3 DNA: TGTGCCAGCAGCTCCTCCGGGTCACCGCTCGACTACACCTTC. It yields the protein CASSSSGSPLDYTF. Variable domain in full (rest from reference TRBV7-3 and TRBJ1-2): GAGVSQTPSNKVTEKGKYVELRCDPISGHTALYWYRQSLGQGPEFLIYFQGTGAADDSGLPNDRFFAVRPEGSVSTLKIQRTERGDSAVYLCASSSSGSPLDYTFGSGTRLTVV.

This clonotype was recorded a few times. The rearrangement links TRBV7-8 to TRBJ1-6, with D possibly TRBD1 on 5 matching bases. This CDR3 spans 15 amino acids. Trimming shortened V by 2 bases and J by 10 bases, and 15 bases separated the two germline ends. Per the germline V gene, CDR1 is SGHVS and CDR2 is FQNEAQ. The CDR3 DNA follows: TGTGCCAGCAGCTTACAGGGTTTAGGAGGGTCACCCCTCCACTTT. Amino acid sequence: CASSLQGLGGSPLHF.

This clonotype was seen repeatedly, ten times or more. The CDR3 loop reads CASSLGGRAGTDTQYF. The CDR3 region has the DNA TGTGCCAGCAGCTTAGGCGGGAGGGCCGGCACAGATACGCAGTATTTT. The chain couples TRBV11-2 to TRBJ2-3; 9 bases agree with TRBD2. From germline, CDR1 is SGHAT and CDR2 FQNNGV. The CDR3 has 16 amino acids. Trimming removed 1 base from V and 1 base from J; junction bases left unmatched: 3. The full variable domain, its missing parts supplied by reference TRBV11-2 and TRBJ2-3, is EAGVAQSPRYKIIEKRQSVAFWCNPISGHATLYWYQQILGQGPKLLIQFQNNGVVDDSQLPKDRFSAERLKGVDSTLKIQPAKLEDSAVYLCASSLGGRAGTDTQYFGPGTRLTVL.

The table lists this clonotype with a few counts. The chain employs TRBV7-3 and TRBJ1-1; the D gene is possibly TRBD1 (5 bases). The ends were cut back, 2 bases at V and 9 bases at J, with 19 bases in the middle. CDR1 and CDR2 from the germline V gene are SGHTA and FQGTGA. The CDR3 runs to 15 residues. The CDR3 region is CASSLEVASGRQAFF. The CDR3 coding sequence is TGTGCCAGCAGCTTAGAGGTAGCGTCAGGGCGGCAAGCTTTCTTT.

This clonotype has more than one count but fewer than ten. The rearrangement joins TRBV20-1 to TRBJ2-2; unclear D gene. The CDR3 is 15 residues long. The V gene lost 6 bases and the J gene lost 1 base, with 15 bases spanning the gap. Germline values: CDR1 DFQATT, CDR2 SNEGSKA (reference sequence). CDR3 DNA: TGCAGTGCCAAGACTCGAACCAAGAACACCGGGGAGCTGTTTTTT. It specifies CSAKTRTKNTGELFF.

This clonotype was found a few times. The chain employs TRBV11-2 and TRBJ1-3; TRBD1 is a possible D gene (6 bases). Trimming removed 5 bases from V and 3 bases from J, with 26 bases in between. The CDR3 has 19 amino acids. Germline CDR1 is SGHAT and CDR2 is FQNNGV. The CDR3 loop is CASSPGQFSADSGGNTIYF. Written as DNA, the CDR3 is TGTGCCAGCAGCCCCGGACAGTTCTCGGCGGATTCTGGTGGAAACACCATATATTTT.

This chain uses TRBV6-6 with TRBJ1-2, with D unclear. Per the germline V gene, CDR1 is MNHNY and CDR2 is SVGAGI (reference sequence). The CDR3 extends over 10 amino acids. V was pared by 7 bases and J by 5 bases, with 5 bases between. The CDR3 is CASINYGYTF. CDR3 nucleotides: TGTGCCAGCATTAATTATGGCTACACCTTC.

The V gene is TRBV28, the J gene TRBJ2-5; a possible D gene is TRBD1 (6 bases). CDR3 length equals 16 residues. CDR1 MDHEN and CDR2 SYDVKM come from the germline V gene. V lost 6 bases and J lost 0, with 17 bases in between. The CDR3 sequence: CASSPSFGTHQETQYF. The CDR3 nucleotides read TGTGCCAGCAGCCCTTCTTTTGGGACACACCAAGAGACCCAGTACTTC.